Below are 15 T cell receptor beta chains sequenced from a single sample in a study of T cell repertoires in cytomegalovirus infection. The antigens for these receptors are not known. TCRdb reanalysed the reads using MiXCR and keeps one entry per CDR3 protein. This sample has fewer than 1,000,000 distinct CDR3 sequences, with around 32% found just once. The source material was cultured CD8+ T cells from PBMCs, sampled from culture after CMV antigen stimulation. These receptors all stem from a human donor in good health (CMV status not recorded). Some clones in this sample may be carry-over from other donors' samples.

In this sample, this clonotype turned up a few times. The chain joins TRBV15 to TRBJ2-7, with a weak D call TRBD1 (6 bases). The length of the CDR3 is 14 residues. The germline V gene has CDR1 LNHNV and CDR2 YYDKDF (reference sequence). The CDR3 DNA is TGTGCCACCAGCAGCGCCTTCGGGGACATTAACAGGTCCGTC. Its translation: CATSSAFGDINRSV.

The J gene is TRBJ1-5, the V gene TRBV27; D is unclear. V was clipped by 0 bases and J by 4 bases, with 10 bases between them. The CDR3 loop spans 15 amino acids. Germline V gives CDR1 MNHEY, CDR2 SMNVEV (reference sequence). The CDR3 loop reads CASSLSRRANQPQHF. For the CDR3, the DNA is TGTGCCAGCAGTTTATCGAGAAGGGCTAATCAGCCCCAGCATTTT.

This clonotype showed up many times. J is TRBJ1-3 and V is TRBV19; D unclear. Trimming cost V 9 bases and J 2 bases, with 2 bases left between them. CDR1 and CDR2 from the germline V gene are LNHDA and SQIVND (reference sequence). This CDR3 comprises 10 residues. The CDR3 DNA reads as TGTGCCAGCGCTGGAAACACCATATATTTT. It yields the protein CASAGNTIYF.

The table lists this clonotype with a few counts. The chain uses TRBV12-3 or TRBV12-4 and TRBJ2-1, with TRBD2 identical over 9 bases. CDR3 length: 15 amino acids. J was trimmed by 4 bases and V by 6 bases; bases with no gene match: 7. The CDR3 is CASRETSGAYNEQFF. The CDR3 DNA sequence: TGTGCCAGCAGGGAGACTAGCGGAGCTTACAATGAGCAGTTCTTC.

The chain carries TRBV12-3 or TRBV12-4 and TRBJ2-7; the D call may be TRBD1 or TRBD2 (5 bases each). CDR3 length equals 12 residues. The V end was cut by 3 bases, the J end by 6 bases, with 9 bases between. The chain's CDR3 is CASSLDGAEQYV. Written as DNA, the CDR3 is TGTGCCAGCAGTTTGGACGGGGCCGAGCAGTACGTC.

There are a few counts of this clonotype. The chain recombines TRBV7-3 with TRBJ2-1, with D possibly called TRBD1 or TRBD2 (5 bases each). This CDR3 is built from 15 residues. Trimming stripped 1 base from V and 4 bases from J, with 11 bases between. The V gene's germline CDR1 is SGHTA and CDR2 FQGTGA. CDR3 bases: TGTGCCAGCAGCTTAAAGCGGCAGGGTTACAATGAGCAGTTCTTC. Its translation is CASSLKRQGYNEQFF.

The rearrangement links TRBV27 to TRBJ2-7; D unclear. This CDR3 spans 13 amino acids. The germline V gene encodes CDR1 MNHEY and CDR2 SMNVEV (reference sequence). Trimming took off 6 bases at V and 1 base at J, with 10 bases between the two ends. The CDR3 DNA sequence: TGTGCCAGCAGCCTTCGGGTTTCCTACGAGCAGTACTTC. This translates into CASSLRVSYEQYF.

The V and J genes are TRBV27 and TRBJ1-4; perhaps TRBD1 as D (6 bases). The CDR3 loop spans 14 amino acids. V was clipped by 5 bases and J by 8 bases, with 15 bases between them. CDR1 is MNHEY, CDR2 SMNVEV, per germline (reference sequence). CDR3 DNA: TGTGCCAGCAGTCCCCGGGGGCCTGAAGAAAAACTGTTTTTT. It yields the protein CASSPRGPEEKLFF. Variable domain in full (rest from reference TRBV27 and TRBJ1-4): EAQVTQNPRYLITVTGKKLTVTCSQNMNHEYMSWYRQDPGLGLRQIYYSMNVEVTDKGDVPEGYKVSRKEKRNFPLILESPSPNQTSLYFCASSPRGPEEKLFFGSGTQLSVL.

Comments on this clonotype: A much bigger clone sits one base away, suggesting this may be a read error. The rearrangement links TRBV7-9 to TRBJ2-6; 7 bases agree with TRBD1. In germline, CDR1 is SEHNR, CDR2 FQNEAQ (reference sequence). The CDR3 length is 15 residues. CDR3 coding DNA: TGTGCCAACAGCCTAGACAGGGTTGGGGCCAACGTCCTGACTTTC. Its protein is CANSLDRVGANVLTF.

The chain uses TRBV19 and TRBJ2-5; maybe TRBD2 (8 bases). The CDR3 contains 15 residues. Trimming left V 6 bases short and J 7 bases short, with 21 bases between. Germline values: CDR1 LNHDA, CDR2 SQIVND (reference sequence). CDR3 in DNA: TGTGCCAGTAGGGGCCGGGAGGGGGCTGATGTGACCCAGTACTTC. This gives the protein CASRGREGADVTQYF.

This clonotype showed up just a few times. The chain couples TRBV2 to TRBJ1-1, with D perhaps TRBD1 (6 bases). CDR3 length: 13 residues. The V gene's germline CDR1 is SNHLY and CDR2 FYNNEI. Trimming removed 8 bases from V and 1 base from J, with 11 bases in between. CDR3 bases: TGTGCCAGCGGGATGGACAGGAACACTGAAGCTTTCTTT. Encoded protein: CASGMDRNTEAFF.

This clonotype was seen just once. A much bigger clone sits one base away, suggesting this may be a read error. The rearrangement uses TRBV7-8 and TRBJ1-4; D possibly corresponds to TRBD1 (5 bases). The length of the CDR3 is 14 residues. From germline, CDR1 is SGHVS and CDR2 FQNEAQ. This CDR3 reads CASSQSGTNEKLVF. CDR3 bases: TGTGCCAGCAGTCAATCCGGGACGAATGAAAAACTGGTTTTT.

The gene calls are TRBV20-1 and TRBJ2-2; 7 positions agree with TRBD2. J lost 7 bases, V lost 5 bases, and 19 bases had no gene match. The CDR3 length is 17 residues. Germline V CDR1 and CDR2: DFQATT, SNEGSKA (reference sequence). Here the CDR3 reads CSALPQRGLIKDGELFF. In DNA, the CDR3 is TGCAGTGCTCTCCCCCAGCGGGGCCTTATAAAGGACGGGGAGCTGTTTTTT.

The chain combines TRBV20-1 with TRBJ2-7; D might be TRBD2 (6 bases). In germline, CDR1 is DFQATT, CDR2 SNEGSKA (reference sequence). This CDR3 spans 15 amino acids. V dropped 5 bases and J dropped 0 bases, with 17 bases sitting between them. The CDR3 DNA reads TGCAGTGCTGCCCGAGGGACTCTTCACTCCTACGAGCAGTACGTC. Its protein is CSAARGTLHSYEQYV.

This clonotype came up a few times. The genes are TRBV19 and TRBJ1-5; D may be TRBD1 (6 bases). The CDR3 contains 16 residues. The V gene lost 10 bases and the J gene lost 12 bases, with 31 bases spanning the gap. Germline V gene lookup returns CDR1 LNHDA and CDR2 SQIVND (reference sequence). CDR3 nucleotide sequence: TGTGCCACCTCCATTAGGACAGTCTCTGTCCGGGCGCGCCAGCATTTT. This encodes CATSIRTVSVRARQHF.